These 26 T cell receptor beta chains share one sample of origin, sequenced in a study of blood T cell repertoires in COVID-19. Measured with immunoSEQ multiplex PCR; TCRdb has only the in-frame clones, and not every one. The data contain approximately 150,000 clones, around 90% of them seen just once; the ten biggest clones take up roughly 3.9%. Sequenced material: PBMCs or T cells enriched from blood (not recorded which). These receptors came from a middle-aged woman who had been exposed to COVID-19.

This chain uses TRBV7-2 with TRBJ1-3, with TRBD1 matching 9 bases. The CDR3 is 15 amino acids. Trimming at V came to 2 bases and at J to 4 bases, leaving 3 bases not matched to a gene. Germline V CDR1 and CDR2: SGHTA, FQGNSA. Here the CDR3 DNA reads TGTGCCAGCAGCTTAACAGGGGGCAACGGAAACACCATATATTTT. This codes for CASSLTGGNGNTIYF.

This sequence joins TRBV27 and TRBJ2-1; 13 positions match TRBD2. CDR3 length: 16 residues. The J segment lost 10 bases and the V segment lost 5 bases, leaving 11 bases of the junction unmatched. The V gene's germline CDR1 is MNHEY and CDR2 SMNVEV (reference sequence). The CDR3 region is CASSPRLAGGPSEQFF. CDR3 nucleotide sequence: TGTGCCAGCAGTCCCCGACTAGCGGGAGGCCCCTCGGAGCAGTTCTTC.

In DNA, the CDR3 is TGTGCCAGTAGTAAGACAGGGCGGGACACTGAAGCTTTCTTT. Residues: CASSKTGRDTEAFF. This chain connects TRBV19 to TRBJ1-1, with 7 bases aligning to TRBD1. The CDR3 is 14 amino acids. Germline V gene sequence: CDR1 LNHDA, CDR2 SQIVND (reference sequence). The V gene end was trimmed by 4 bases and the J gene end by 3 bases; junction bases not matched to a gene: 5. Together with reference TRBV19 and TRBJ1-1, the CDR3 gives the full variable domain: DGGITQSPKYLFRKEGQNVTLSCEQNLNHDAMYWYRQDPGQGLRLIYYSQIVNDFQKGDIAEGYSVSREKKESFPLTVTSAQKNPTAFYLCASSKTGRDTEAFFGQGTRLTVV.

V gene TRBV4-2 combines with J gene TRBJ1-5, with 9 bases identical to TRBD1. After removal of 1 base from V and 4 bases from J, the junction contained 5 bases not matched to a gene. Germline V lookup: CDR1 LGHNA, CDR2 YNFKEQ. The CDR3 extends over 16 amino acids. DNA for the CDR3: TGTGCCAGCAGCCAAGCCGGACAGGGGATGAATCAGCCCCAGCATTTT. It specifies CASSQAGQGMNQPQHF.

This chain uses TRBV2 with TRBJ1-2; TRBD1 is a possible D gene (6 bases). Between the trimmed V and J ends, which lost 1 base and 4 bases, there was a span of 13 bases. The CDR3 loop spans 15 amino acids. The germline gives CDR1 SNHLY, CDR2 FYNNEI. Here the CDR3 reads CASSEGVQGSYGYTF. CDR3 in DNA: TGTGCCAGCAGTGAAGGGGTTCAGGGGAGCTATGGCTACACCTTC.

The chain is built from TRBV4-1 and TRBJ2-1; 13 bases are shared with TRBD2. The CDR3 runs to 16 residues. The junction had 5 bases not matched to a gene; V was cut back by 2 bases and J by 7 bases. Germline-derived CDR1 and CDR2 are MGHRA and YSYEKL. CDR3 in amino acids: CASSQRGLAGVNEQFF. The CDR3 region has the DNA TGCGCCAGCAGCCAACGAGGACTAGCGGGAGTTAATGAGCAGTTCTTC.

V gene TRBV9 combines with J gene TRBJ1-1; D possibly corresponds to TRBD1 (5 bases). Trimming cost V 5 bases and J 1 base, with 12 bases left between them. The CDR3 length is 14 residues. Germline V gives CDR1 SGDLS, CDR2 YYNGEE. The CDR3 region has the DNA TGTGCCAGCAGGGGGGGTCCCGGGAACACTGAAGCTTTCTTT. It yields the protein CASRGGPGNTEAFF.

V gene TRBV29-1 combines with J gene TRBJ1-1; maybe TRBD1 (5 bases). The V gene's germline CDR1 is SQVTM and CDR2 ANQGSEA. The V and J ends lost 4 bases and 2 bases respectively, with 14 bases between them. The CDR3 has 14 residues. CDR3 DNA sequence: TGCAGCGTTGGGAGGGACGGAGTAAACACTGAAGCTTTCTTT. Encoded protein: CSVGRDGVNTEAFF.

The genes are TRBV6-5 and TRBJ2-7, with D maybe TRBD1 (5 bases). The V gene lost 0 bases and the J gene lost 0 bases, with 9 bases spanning the gap. The CDR3 is 15 residues long. Germline loops: CDR1 MNHEY, CDR2 SVGAGI. The CDR3 protein is CASSYSLGDSYEQYF. DNA of the CDR3: TGTGCCAGCAGTTACTCGTTAGGGGACTCCTACGAGCAGTACTTC.

This chain connects TRBV10-1 to TRBJ1-1; no clear D gene. The CDR3 has 13 amino acids. Germline V gene sequence: CDR1 WNHNN, CDR2 SYGVQD (reference sequence). Trimming removed 6 bases at V and 2 bases at J, with 10 bases between. CDR3 loop: CASRRGTNTEAFF. CDR3 DNA sequence: TGCGCCAGCAGGAGAGGTACCAACACTGAAGCTTTCTTT.

The rearrangement links TRBV11-1 to TRBJ2-3, with 8 nucleotides matching TRBD1. After removal of 5 bases from V and 1 base from J, the junction contained 8 bases not matched to a gene. CDR3 length: 16 amino acids. Germline V gene data show CDR1 as SGHAT and CDR2 as FQDESV (reference sequence). The CDR3 DNA reads as TGTGCCAGCAGCCCCCATTTGGGACAGGGCACAGATACGCAGTATTTT. Protein: CASSPHLGQGTDTQYF.

The DNA of the CDR3 is TGTGCCAGCAGCCCCCTGGGACTCGGCAATGAGCAGTTCTTC. It codes for CASSPLGLGNEQFF. V gene TRBV7-9 combines with J gene TRBJ2-1; a weak D match, TRBD2 (6 bases). Per germline, CDR1 SEHNR and CDR2 FQNEAQ (reference sequence). The CDR3 is 14 amino acids. Deletions cut 5 bases from V and 6 bases from J, with 14 bases between.

This clone has just a few counts. This chain links TRBV28 with TRBJ2-5, with TRBD1 matching over 9 bases. The germline V gene encodes CDR1 MDHEN and CDR2 SYDVKM. The CDR3 sequence is 16 residues long. J lost 2 bases, V lost 2 bases, and 6 bases had no gene match. For the CDR3, the DNA is TGTGCCAGCAGTTTAGGAGAGGGACAGGGACAAGAGACCCAGTACTTC. Its translation: CASSLGEGQGQETQYF.

This chain uses TRBV7-9 with TRBJ1-5; D not certain. V was pared by 1 base and J by 11 bases, with 12 bases between. The CDR3 runs 13 residues. CDR1 and CDR2 from the germline V gene are SEHNR and FQNEAQ (reference sequence). CDR3 in DNA: TGTGCCAGCAGCTTAGGGGGAGATCCAGCCCAGCATTTT. It yields the protein CASSLGGDPAQHF.

The V and J genes are TRBV27 and TRBJ1-5, with D maybe TRBD1 (6 bases). V was shortened by 8 bases and J by 4 bases, with 12 bases between the two germline ends. Looked up from germline, CDR1 is MNHEY and CDR2 is SMNVEV (reference sequence). This CDR3 region has 13 residues. The CDR3 DNA reads as TGTGCCAGCGGTTGGACAGCGAATCAGCCCCAGCATTTT. Translating it yields CASGWTANQPQHF.

The chain uses TRBV5-6 and TRBJ1-5; 11 nucleotides match TRBD1. The V segment lost 1 base and the J segment 4 bases; nucleotides outside the gene matches: 7. There are 17 residues in the CDR3. Looked up from germline, CDR1 is SGHDT and CDR2 is YYEEEE. Written as DNA, the CDR3 is TGTGCCAGCAGCTTGAGGGGACAGGGGGTCCAGAATCAGCCCCAGCATTTT. It encodes CASSLRGQGVQNQPQHF.

CDR3 amino acids: CASSLTDSNQPQHF. In DNA form, the CDR3 reads TGTGCCAGCAGCTTGACAGATAGCAATCAGCCCCAGCATTTT. The V gene is TRBV11-2, the J gene TRBJ1-5, with D tentatively TRBD1 (5 bases). Germline V gene lookup returns CDR1 SGHAT and CDR2 FQNNGV. The CDR3 is 14 residues long. V gave up 3 bases and J gave up 0 bases, with 6 bases separating them.

The count of this clone is one. The chain combines TRBV28 with TRBJ1-2; tentative D call: TRBD1 (6 bases). The germline V and J ends were trimmed by 10 bases and 8 bases, with 14 bases remaining between them. This CDR3 is 11 amino acids long. Germline V lookup: CDR1 MDHEN, CDR2 SYDVKM. The CDR3 region is CATTGTIGYTF. The CDR3 bases are TGTGCCACTACAGGGACGATAGGCTACACCTTC.

The V call is TRBV28, the J call TRBJ2-3; 8 bases fit TRBD2. The CDR3 is 14 residues long. Per germline, CDR1 MDHEN and CDR2 SYDVKM. V lost 6 bases to trimming and J lost 6 bases; unmatched junction nucleotides: 8. CDR3: CASRPGTSQDTQYF. CDR3 in DNA: TGTGCCAGCAGACCCGGGACTAGTCAGGATACGCAGTATTTT. Combining the CDR3 with reference TRBV28 and TRBJ2-3 gives the whole variable domain DVKVTQSSRYLVKRTGEKVFLECVQDMDHENMFWYRQDPGLGLRLIYFSYDVKMKEKGDIPEGYSVSREKKERFSLILESASTNQTSMYLCASRPGTSQDTQYFGPGTRLTVL.

V and J are TRBV6-6 and TRBJ1-1, with D unclear. Trimming left V 8 bases short and J 0 bases short, with 16 bases between. The CDR3 length is 15 residues. Germline V lookup: CDR1 MNHNY, CDR2 SVGAGI (reference sequence). The CDR3 DNA sequence: TGTGCCAGCTCACAGACACGCAGTTTGAACACTGAAGCTTTCTTT. Amino acid sequence: CASSQTRSLNTEAFF.

The chain is built from TRBV14 and TRBJ1-4, with TRBD1 matching over 7 bases. Germline values: CDR1 SGHDN, CDR2 FVKESK. This CDR3 region has 16 residues. J lost 7 bases, V lost 3 bases, and 11 bases had no gene match. This CDR3 reads CASSQTTLQGSEKLFF. The CDR3 bases are TGTGCCAGCAGCCAGACGACCTTACAGGGGAGTGAAAAACTGTTTTTT.

J is TRBJ2-7 and V is TRBV4-1; D call uncertain. The V and J ends lost 4 bases and 5 bases respectively, with 6 bases between them. This CDR3 is 11 amino acids long. From germline, CDR1 is MGHRA and CDR2 YSYEKL. In DNA, the CDR3 is TGCGCCAGCAGCCGATCGGACGAGCAGTACTTC. This encodes CASSRSDEQYF.

V gene TRBV7-2 combines with J gene TRBJ1-5, with 9 bases that match TRBD1. This CDR3 is built from 16 residues. Germline V lookup: CDR1 SGHTA, CDR2 FQGNSA. V was pared by 2 bases and J by 6 bases, with 8 bases of the junction left unmatched. The CDR3 protein is CASSLTTGGVGQPQHF. As DNA, the CDR3 is TGTGCCAGCAGCTTAACCACAGGGGGCGTGGGTCAGCCCCAGCATTTT.

This sequence joins TRBV18 and TRBJ2-3, with TRBD2 matching over 7 bases. This CDR3 region has 16 residues. The germline gives CDR1 KGHSH, CDR2 LQKENI. V lost 0 bases, J lost 1 base, and 4 bases stayed unmatched. The CDR3 DNA is TGTGCCAGCTCACCACCGACTGCGGGAGGCACAGATACGCAGTATTTT. It encodes CASSPPTAGGTDTQYF.

The chain has TRBV7-8 and TRBJ1-2; 9 positions match TRBD1. V was clipped by 1 base and J by 4 bases; unmatched bases: 4. Germline V gives CDR1 SGHVS, CDR2 FQNEAQ. The CDR3 contains 15 residues. CDR3 region: CASSLGGQGTYGYTF. The CDR3 nucleotides read TGTGCCAGCAGCTTAGGTGGACAGGGGACCTATGGCTACACCTTC.

The chain recombines TRBV5-8 with TRBJ2-7; weak D call: TRBD1 (6 bases). This CDR3 has 16 residues. Trimming cost V 4 bases and J 1 base, with 18 bases left between them. Germline values: CDR1 SGHTS, CDR2 YDEGEE. The CDR3 sequence is CASSRPTGSSSYEQYF. The CDR3 DNA reads TGTGCCAGCAGCCGTCCGACAGGTTCAAGTTCCTACGAGCAGTACTTC.